The following is a T cell receptor beta chain sequence with its context. As yet, its antigen is unknown. The CDR3 is 16 amino acids. After removal of 0 bases from V and 1 base from J, the junction contained 5 bases not matched to a gene. Some clones are missing from TCRdb's copy, which holds only in-frame ones; the method was immunoSEQ multiplex PCR. The repertoire has 95,000 to 150,000 clones, about 93% of them found once; the top ten carry about 0.11%. The entry originates in a study of graft-versus-host responses after intestinal transplantation. The receptor was derived from a human donor who received an intestinal transplant. The chain couples TRBV23-1 to TRBJ2-5; 7 bases line up with TRBD1. TRBV23-1 belongs to the ORF category, with a function that is uncertain. Material: unstimulated CD4+ T cells sorted from spleen or lymph node cells, obtained before intestinal transplant. The CDR3 sequence is CASSQSVGTVQETQYF. The CDR3 DNA is TGCGCCAGCAGTCAATCGGTAGGGACAGTCCAAGAGACCCAGTACTTC.